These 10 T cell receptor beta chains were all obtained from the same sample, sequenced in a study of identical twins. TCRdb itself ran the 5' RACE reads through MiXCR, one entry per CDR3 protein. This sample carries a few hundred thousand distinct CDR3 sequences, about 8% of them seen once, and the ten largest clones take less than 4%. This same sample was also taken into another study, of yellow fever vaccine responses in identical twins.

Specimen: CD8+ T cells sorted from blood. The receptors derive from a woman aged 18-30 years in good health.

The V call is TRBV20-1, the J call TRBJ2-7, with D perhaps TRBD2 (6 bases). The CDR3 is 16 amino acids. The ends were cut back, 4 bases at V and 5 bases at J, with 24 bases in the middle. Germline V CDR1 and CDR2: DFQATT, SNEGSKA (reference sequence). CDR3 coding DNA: TGCAGTGCTACTCGACCGGGAGCAATCGGAACGGACGAGCAGTACTTC. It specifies CSATRPGAIGTDEQYF.

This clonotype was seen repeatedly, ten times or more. The CDR3 DNA reads TGCGCCAGCAGCACCGGACAGGGAACCAAAAACATTCAGTACTTC. This gives the protein CASSTGQGTKNIQYF. The genes are TRBV5-1 and TRBJ2-4; 8 bases match TRBD1. Germline loops: CDR1 SGHRS, CDR2 YFSETQ. This CDR3 has 15 amino acids. V shed 4 bases and J 2 bases; nucleotides not matched to a gene: 5.

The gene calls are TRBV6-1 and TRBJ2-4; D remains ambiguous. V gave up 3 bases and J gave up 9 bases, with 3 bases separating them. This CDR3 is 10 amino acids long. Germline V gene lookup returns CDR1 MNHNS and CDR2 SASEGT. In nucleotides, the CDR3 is TGTGCCAGCAGTGATTCCATTCAGTACTTC. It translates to CASSDSIQYF.

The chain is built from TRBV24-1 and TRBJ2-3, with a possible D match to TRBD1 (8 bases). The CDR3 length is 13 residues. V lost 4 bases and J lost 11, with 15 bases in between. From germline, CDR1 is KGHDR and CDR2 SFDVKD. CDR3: CATSEGGTGWQYF. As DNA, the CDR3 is TGTGCCACCAGTGAGGGGGGGACAGGCTGGCAGTATTTT.

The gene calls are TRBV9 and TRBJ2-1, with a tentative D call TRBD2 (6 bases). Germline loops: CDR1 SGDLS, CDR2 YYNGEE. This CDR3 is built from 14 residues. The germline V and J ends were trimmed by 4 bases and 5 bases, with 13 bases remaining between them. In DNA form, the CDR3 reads TGTGCCAGCAGCTCCCGGGGGAAGGACAATGAGCAGTTCTTC. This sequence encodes CASSSRGKDNEQFF.

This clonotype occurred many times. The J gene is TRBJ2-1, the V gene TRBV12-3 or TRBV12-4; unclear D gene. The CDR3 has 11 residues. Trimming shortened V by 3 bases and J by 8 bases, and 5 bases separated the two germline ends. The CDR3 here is CASSFLDEQFF. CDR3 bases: TGTGCCAGCAGTTTTCTGGATGAGCAGTTCTTC.

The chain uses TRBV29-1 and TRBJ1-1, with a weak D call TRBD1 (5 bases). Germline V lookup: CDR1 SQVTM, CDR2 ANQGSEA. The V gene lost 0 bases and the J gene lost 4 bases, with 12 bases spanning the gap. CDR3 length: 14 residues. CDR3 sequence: CSVEDLGLGTEAFF. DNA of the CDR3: TGCAGCGTTGAAGATCTGGGGCTCGGCACTGAAGCTTTCTTT.

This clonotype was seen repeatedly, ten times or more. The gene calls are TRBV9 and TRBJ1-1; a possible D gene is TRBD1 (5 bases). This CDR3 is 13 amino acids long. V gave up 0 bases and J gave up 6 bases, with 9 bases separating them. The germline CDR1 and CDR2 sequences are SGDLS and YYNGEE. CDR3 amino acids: CASSVDVGAEAFF. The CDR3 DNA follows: TGTGCCAGCAGCGTAGACGTAGGGGCTGAAGCTTTCTTT.

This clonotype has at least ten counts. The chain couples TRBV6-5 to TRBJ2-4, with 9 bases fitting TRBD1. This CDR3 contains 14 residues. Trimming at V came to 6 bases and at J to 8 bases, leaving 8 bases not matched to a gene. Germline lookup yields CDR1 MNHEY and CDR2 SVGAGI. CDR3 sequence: CASSYRDRVDIQYF. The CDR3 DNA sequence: TGTGCCAGCAGCTACCGGGACAGGGTGGACATTCAGTACTTC.

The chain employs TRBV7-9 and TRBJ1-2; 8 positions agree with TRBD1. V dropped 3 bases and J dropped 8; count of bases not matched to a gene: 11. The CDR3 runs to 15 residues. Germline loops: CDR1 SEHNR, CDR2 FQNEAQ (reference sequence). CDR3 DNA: TGTGCCAGCAGCTTCGACAGGGGACCTCTTGGAGGCTACACCTTC. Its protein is CASSFDRGPLGGYTF. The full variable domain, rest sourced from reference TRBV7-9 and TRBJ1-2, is DTGVSQNPRHKITKRGQNVTFRCDPISEHNRLYWYRQTLGQGPEFLTYFQNEAQLEKSRLLSDRFSAERPKGSFSTLEIQRTEQGDSAMYLCASSFDRGPLGGYTFGSGTRLTVV.